This T cell receptor beta chain originates from a study of beta chain features in type 1 diabetes. Study-level results: TCRB CDR3s were moderately but significantly shorter in Type 1 diabetes patients in all four CD4+ subsets.

Germline values: CDR1 MDHEN, CDR2 SYDVKM. J lost 6 bases, V lost 7 bases, and 7 bases had no gene match. CDR3 length: 15 residues. This clone appeared a few times. Its antigen is currently unknown. Sequenced material consisted of expressed TCRB transcripts (all of the isolated RNA was reverse transcribed). The assay was immunoSEQ multiplex PCR, and TCRdb's table has in-frame clones only and misses some. The data show 600,000 to 700,000 clones, under 15% seen once. This TCR was recovered from a man in his late teens or twenties with type 1 diabetes. The sequenced sample was naive CD4+ T cells from blood. The V call is TRBV28, the J call TRBJ1-6; 9 bases match TRBD1. CDR3 sequence reads: CASTPGTGPNSPLHF. Here the CDR3 DNA reads TGTGCCAGCACTCCTGGGACAGGGCCTAATTCACCCCTCCACTTT.